A selection of T cell receptor beta chains follows, all from one sample in a study of shared clonotypes between healthy human individuals. Libraries were prepared by immunoSEQ multiplex PCR; TCRdb keeps only in-frame clonotypes and omits some of them. The sample consists of millions of clones, roughly nine tenths of them appearing once. Sequencing was performed on naive CD4+ T cells sorted from blood. These receptors came from a man younger than 35 in good health. Both conserved end residues are trimmed from each CDR3. Fields, in order: CDR3 protein, CDR3 length, J gene, clone size, V gene. The size entry is marked missing in some rows and otherwise reads once, few, many or a size class.

ASSLADRSQETQY 13 TRBJ2-5 . TRBV5-6
AISPQGSDEKLF 12 TRBJ1-4 . TRBV10-3
ASSLGLLPGSSYNEQF 16 TRBJ2-1 . TRBV5-8
ASSPGSGISNQPQH 14 TRBJ1-5 . TRBV21-1
AWSFGQGYYGYT 12 TRBJ1-2 . TRBV30
ASSLNRIGGNTGGEQF 16 TRBJ2-1 . TRBV5-1
ASSAAGRSSNQPQH 14 TRBJ1-5 . TRBV25-1
ASSFDRGRYEQY 12 TRBJ2-7 few TRBV5-1
AWSVTGGGNQPQH 13 TRBJ1-5 . TRBV30
ASSGDISGNTIY 12 TRBJ1-3 once TRBV2
ASRVGRKNTEAF 12 TRBJ1-1 . TRBV6-5
ASSKTGSGEKLF 12 TRBJ1-4 . TRBV6-5
ASSLSGTGYEQY 12 TRBJ2-7 . TRBV11-2
ASRRDRGGGYT 11 TRBJ1-2 few TRBV28
ASSLGGRYNEQF 12 TRBJ2-1 . TRBV11-3
ASSWTVQETQY 11 TRBJ2-5 . TRBV18
ASSLTPQGLLLNTDTQY 17 TRBJ2-3 once TRBV7-3
ASSLPQGRGNQPQH 14 TRBJ1-5 . TRBV28
ASSLGFGSNQPQH 13 TRBJ1-5 few TRBV5-1
ASSTGLLHEQY 11 TRBJ2-7 . TRBV7-9
ASSQTPKATEAF 12 TRBJ1-1 . TRBV19
ASSDLAGGTYEQY 13 TRBJ2-7 . TRBV6-1
ASSLVLGNTIY 11 TRBJ1-3 . TRBV27
ASKTGTALNTEAF 13 TRBJ1-1 . TRBV6-1
ATSTPGQGFQPQH 13 TRBJ1-5 . TRBV19
ASTGNAGELF 10 TRBJ2-2 . TRBV6-1
ASSPRDLWIQNGYT 14 TRBJ1-2 . TRBV5-4
ASSLYGLGHAGELF 14 TRBJ2-2 . TRBV7-2
ASSLVWSSYNEQF 13 TRBJ2-1 . TRBV5-1
ASSLVGGVGDTQY 13 TRBJ2-3 . TRBV13
ASSSGQGGYT 10 TRBJ1-2 . TRBV28
ASSLDQVSTPLH 12 TRBJ1-6 . TRBV7-8
SVEGREYTGELF 12 TRBJ2-2 . TRBV29-1
ASSWGLADEQF 11 TRBJ2-1 . TRBV13
ASSLASRQTEETQY 14 TRBJ2-5 . TRBV5-4
ASSLLYSQETQY 12 TRBJ2-5 once TRBV5-5
ARPKDPHGKETQY 13 TRBJ2-5 . TRBV19
ASSLPSGGAYEQY 13 TRBJ2-7 . TRBV7-2
ASSYGFRPPFYEQY 14 TRBJ2-7 . TRBV6-6
ASSELGYPEQY 11 TRBJ2-7 . TRBV6-1
ASKIGVPGNTIY 12 TRBJ1-3 once TRBV6-5
ASSLEGTDNQPQH 13 TRBJ1-5 . TRBV5-1
ASSPGGSLNEKLF 13 TRBJ1-4 . TRBV5-4
ASSVGQGAYEQY 12 TRBJ2-7 few TRBV9
ASSLWPSADEQF 12 TRBJ2-1 . TRBV27
ASSLAPKPFPGNTIY 15 TRBJ1-3 . TRBV7-9